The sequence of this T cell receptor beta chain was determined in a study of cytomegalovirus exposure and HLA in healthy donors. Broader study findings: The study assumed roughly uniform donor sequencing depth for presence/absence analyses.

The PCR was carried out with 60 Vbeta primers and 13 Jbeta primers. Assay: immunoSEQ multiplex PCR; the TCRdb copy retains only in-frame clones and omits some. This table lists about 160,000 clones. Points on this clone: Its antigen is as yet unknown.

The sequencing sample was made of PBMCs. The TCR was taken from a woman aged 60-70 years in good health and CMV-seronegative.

DNA of the CDR3: TGTGCCAGCAGTTTATTACCCCGGGACAGGCAAGAGACCCAGTACTTC. Protein: CASSLLPRDRQETQYF. The chain uses TRBV27 and TRBJ2-5, with TRBD1 matching 8 bases. The CDR3 loop spans 16 amino acids. V shed 1 base, J shed 2 bases, and the junction held 6 bases outside the gene matches. Germline loops: CDR1 MNHEY, CDR2 SMNVEV (reference sequence).